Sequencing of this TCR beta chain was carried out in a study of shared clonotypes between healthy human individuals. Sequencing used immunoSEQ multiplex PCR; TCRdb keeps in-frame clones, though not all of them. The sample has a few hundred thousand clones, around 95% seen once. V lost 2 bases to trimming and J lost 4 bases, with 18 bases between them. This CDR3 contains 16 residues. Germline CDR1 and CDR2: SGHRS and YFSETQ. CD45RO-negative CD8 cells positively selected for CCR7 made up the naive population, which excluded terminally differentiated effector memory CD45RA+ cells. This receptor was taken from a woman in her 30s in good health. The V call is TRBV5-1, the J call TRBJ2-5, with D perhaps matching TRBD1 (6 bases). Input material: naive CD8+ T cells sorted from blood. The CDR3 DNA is TGCGCCAGCAGCTTATGGACGGCAGGGGCCGGAGAGACCCAGTACTTC. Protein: CASSLWTAGAGETQYF.